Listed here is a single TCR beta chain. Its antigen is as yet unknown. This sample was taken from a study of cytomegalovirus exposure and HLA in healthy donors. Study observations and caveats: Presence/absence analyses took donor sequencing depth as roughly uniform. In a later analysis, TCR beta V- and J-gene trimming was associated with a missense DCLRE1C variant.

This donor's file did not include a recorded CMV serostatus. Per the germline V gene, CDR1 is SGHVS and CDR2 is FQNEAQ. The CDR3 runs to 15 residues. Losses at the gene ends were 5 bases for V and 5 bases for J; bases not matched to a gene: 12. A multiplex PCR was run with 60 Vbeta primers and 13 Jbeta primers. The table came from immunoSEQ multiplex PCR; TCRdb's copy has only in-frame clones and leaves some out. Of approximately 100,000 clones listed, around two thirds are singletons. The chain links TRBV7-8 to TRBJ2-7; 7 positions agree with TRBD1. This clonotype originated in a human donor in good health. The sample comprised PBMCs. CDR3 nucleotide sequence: TGTGCCAGCAGCCCCCCAGGACAGGAAGGAAACGAGCAGTACTTC. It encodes CASSPPGQEGNEQYF.